A single sample is the source of the 20 T cell receptor beta chains below, sequenced in a study of shared clonotypes between healthy human individuals. Method: immunoSEQ multiplex PCR; TCRdb's copy keeps in-frame clones and lacks some. This table holds approximately 2,300,000 clones, approximately 90% found once. The material sequenced was naive CD4+ T cells from PBMCs. As for subset: CD45RA+ positively selected. The receptors were gathered from a man between 18 and 35 years old in good health. Some clones in this sample may be carry-over from other donors' samples.

In the case of this clone: The sample has other DNA sequences that encode this CDR3 too. The V and J genes are TRBV5-1 and TRBJ2-5; the D gene is possibly TRBD2 (6 bases). Germline V gene data show CDR1 as SGHRS and CDR2 as YFSETQ. The CDR3 length is 14 residues. The germline V and J ends were trimmed by 0 bases and 5 bases, with 11 bases remaining between them. CDR3 residues: CASSLEGSGETQYF. The CDR3 DNA sequence: TGCGCCAGCAGCTTGGAAGGCAGCGGGGAGACCCAGTACTTC. The full variable domain, in which reference TRBV5-1 and TRBJ2-5 provide the parts outside the CDR3, is KAGVTQTPRYLIKTRGQQVTLSCSPISGHRSVSWYQQTPGQGLQFLFEYFSETQRNKGNFPGRFSGRQFSNSRSEMNVSTLELGDSALYLCASSLEGSGETQYFGPGTRLLVL.

The chain recombines TRBV5-4 with TRBJ2-7; 14 nucleotides line up with TRBD2. Germline V gene sequence: CDR1 SGHNT, CDR2 YYREEE (reference sequence). V trimming: 4 bases; J trimming: 6 bases; junction bases outside the gene matches: 9. This CDR3 contains 16 residues. The CDR3 DNA is TGTGCCAGCAGCCAGGGACTAGCGGGAGCTGTGGGCGAGCAGTACTTC. Translation gives CASSQGLAGAVGEQYF.

The rearrangement links TRBV4-3 to TRBJ2-1; 13 nucleotides agree with TRBD2. The junction had 6 bases not matched to a gene; V was cut back by 5 bases and J by 8 bases. Looked up from germline, CDR1 is LGHNA and CDR2 is YSLEER. The CDR3 sequence is 15 residues long. The CDR3 loop is CASSSRTSGSYEQFF. The CDR3, as DNA: TGCGCCAGCAGCAGTCGGACTAGCGGGAGCTATGAGCAGTTCTTC.

The CDR3 spells CASSTAADRSTNEKLFF. CDR3 DNA: TGTGCCAGCAGTACGGCCGCCGACAGATCAACTAATGAAAAACTGTTTTTT. This chain joins TRBV27 and TRBJ1-4, with a weak D call TRBD1 (5 bases). The CDR3 is 17 amino acids. The V end was cut by 5 bases, the J end by 0 bases, with 16 bases between. Germline values: CDR1 MNHEY, CDR2 SMNVEV (reference sequence).

This sequence joins TRBV7-2 and TRBJ2-5; TRBD1 might be the D (5 bases). The CDR3 length is 15 residues. The V gene's germline CDR1 is SGHTA and CDR2 FQGNSA. The V and J ends lost 4 bases and 2 bases respectively, with 14 bases between them. The CDR3 nucleotides read TGTGCCAGCAGCTACAACCAGGGTGAACAAGAGACCCAGTACTTC. Its protein product is CASSYNQGEQETQYF.

The V call is TRBV7-2, the J call TRBJ1-2; D is uncertain. The V end lost 4 bases, the J end lost 0 bases, and 12 bases lay between the germline ends. The germline gives CDR1 SGHTA, CDR2 FQGNSA. The CDR3 is 15 amino acids. The CDR3 sequence is CASSSPKGPNYGYTF. The CDR3 DNA follows: TGTGCCAGCAGCTCTCCCAAAGGACCTAACTATGGCTACACCTTC.

The rearrangement joins TRBV11-2 to TRBJ2-1; 9 bases are a match to TRBD2. The CDR3 covers 17 residues. Germline lookup yields CDR1 SGHAT and CDR2 FQNNGV. With 5 bases clipped from V and 4 bases from J, the junction kept 12 bases outside the gene matches. CDR3 loop: CASSPSSGREGYNEQFF. CDR3 nucleotide sequence: TGTGCCAGCAGCCCCTCCTCTGGGCGGGAGGGTTACAATGAGCAGTTCTTC.

This chain joins TRBV5-1 and TRBJ1-5; 7 bases agree with TRBD1. CDR3 length: 14 amino acids. V lost 5 bases and J lost 5; bases outside the gene matches: 7. Germline V gene sequence: CDR1 SGHRS, CDR2 YFSETQ. The CDR3 sequence is CASRGNRGDQPQHF. CDR3 DNA sequence: TGCGCCAGCAGAGGAAACAGGGGCGATCAGCCCCAGCATTTT. The full variable domain, in which reference TRBV5-1 and TRBJ1-5 provide the parts outside the CDR3, is KAGVTQTPRYLIKTRGQQVTLSCSPISGHRSVSWYQQTPGQGLQFLFEYFSETQRNKGNFPGRFSGRQFSNSRSEMNVSTLELGDSALYLCASRGNRGDQPQHFGDGTRLSIL.

The table lists this clone with a count of one. Mismatch with germline at one junction end may stem from a read error. The V gene is TRBV7-2, the J gene TRBJ2-7; no reliable D call. From germline, CDR1 is SGHTA and CDR2 FQGNSA. This CDR3 is built from 13 residues. CDR3 sequence: CASSLPPVYKQYF. In DNA, the CDR3 is TGTGCCAGCAGCTTACCCCCGGTCTACAAGCAGTACTTC. The full variable domain, completed using reference TRBV7-2 and TRBJ2-7, is GAGVSQSPSNKVTEKGKDVELRCDPISGHTALYWYRQSLGQGLEFLIYFQGNSAPDKSGLPSDRFSAERTGGSVSTLTIQRTQQEDSAVYLCASSLPPVYKQYFGPGTRLTVT.

V usage is TRBV7-4 and J usage is TRBJ1-2; D unresolved. The CDR3 sequence is 16 residues long. V was pared by 1 base and J by 1 base, with 13 bases between. The germline V gene has CDR1 SGHVT and CDR2 SQSDAQ. The CDR3 region is CASSLDRRVVNYGYTF. As DNA, the CDR3 is TGTGCCAGCAGCTTAGATAGGCGGGTAGTTAACTATGGCTACACCTTC.

V usage is TRBV29-1 and J usage is TRBJ2-7; 9 bases agree with TRBD1. CDR3 length: 12 residues. Germline CDR1 and CDR2: SQVTM and ANQGSEA. V was pared by 4 bases and J by 5 bases, with 3 bases of the junction left unmatched. The CDR3 reads CSVGQGENEQYF. CDR3 in DNA: TGCAGCGTTGGACAGGGGGAGAACGAGCAGTACTTC.

This clone was seen a single time. The chain has TRBV27 and TRBJ2-1; D is uncertain. This CDR3 has 15 residues. The germline CDR1 and CDR2 sequences are MNHEY and SMNVEV (reference sequence). Trimming shortened V by 7 bases and J by 5 bases, and 18 bases separated the two germline ends. The CDR3 loop reads CASNRFSLENNEQFF. Written as DNA, the CDR3 is TGTGCCAGCAACCGTTTTTCCCTCGAGAACAATGAGCAGTTCTTC.

The chain is built from TRBV7-3 and TRBJ2-7; D is possibly TRBD2 (5 bases). The V gene lost 2 bases and the J gene lost 5 bases, with 13 bases spanning the gap. The CDR3 is made up of 14 amino acids. The germline V gene has CDR1 SGHTA and CDR2 FQGTGA. DNA for the CDR3: TGTGCCAGCAGCTTAGGAGGCCAAGGTCACGAGCAGTACTTC. Its translation: CASSLGGQGHEQYF.

The chain links TRBV5-1 to TRBJ1-1; D may be TRBD1 (6 bases). V lost 5 bases to trimming and J lost 5 bases, with 19 bases between them. In germline, CDR1 is SGHRS, CDR2 YFSETQ. This CDR3 has 15 residues. The chain's CDR3 is CASREYRVRGTEAFF. Here the CDR3 DNA reads TGCGCCAGCAGGGAATACAGGGTACGGGGAACTGAAGCTTTCTTT.

The chain combines TRBV10-3 with TRBJ2-5; a weak D match, TRBD1 (5 bases). This CDR3 is 13 amino acids long. Germline V CDR1 and CDR2: ENHRY, SYGVKD. V dropped 7 bases and J dropped 7 bases, with 16 bases sitting between them. The CDR3 sequence is CAITDSGQGTQYF. The CDR3 nucleotides read TGTGCCATCACCGATTCCGGGCAGGGGACCCAGTACTTC.

The chain recombines TRBV5-5 with TRBJ1-3; no definite D call. V shed 0 bases and J shed 4 bases, with 11 bases lying between them. CDR3 length: 15 amino acids. CDR1 is SGHKS and CDR2 is YYEKEE in the germline V gene (reference sequence). The CDR3: CASSLVAYRGNTIYF. The CDR3 DNA is TGTGCCAGCAGCTTGGTGGCTTATCGCGGAAACACCATATATTTT.

This sequence joins TRBV9 and TRBJ1-4, with 10 positions matching TRBD1. Germline loops: CDR1 SGDLS, CDR2 YYNGEE. CDR3 length: 16 amino acids. The V segment lost 0 bases and the J segment 2 bases; nucleotides outside the gene matches: 1. The DNA for the CDR3 is TGTGCCAGCAGCGTAGGGACAGGGGGGACTAATGAAAAACTGTTTTTT. Protein sequence: CASSVGTGGTNEKLFF. The whole variable domain, remainder taken from reference TRBV9 and TRBJ1-4, is DSGVTQTPKHLITATGQRVTLRCSPRSGDLSVYWYQQSLDQGLQFLIQYYNGEERAKGNILERFSAQQFPDLHSELNLSSLELGDSALYFCASSVGTGGTNEKLFFGSGTQLSVL.

This clone is a singleton in its sample. The V and J genes are TRBV7-2 and TRBJ2-5; D is unresolved. This CDR3 comprises 13 residues. Germline V gives CDR1 SGHTA, CDR2 FQGNSA. The V end was cut by 8 bases, the J end by 5 bases, with 15 bases between. The CDR3 protein is CASVLQRGETQYF. The CDR3 bases are TGTGCCAGCGTGCTTCAGCGTGGTGAGACCCAGTACTTC.

In its sample, this clone was seen once. The rearrangement uses TRBV14 and TRBJ1-2; D is undetermined. The CDR3 has 13 residues. The germline V gene has CDR1 SGHDN and CDR2 FVKESK. V was shortened by 10 bases and J by 8 bases, with 20 bases between the two germline ends. DNA of the CDR3: TGTGCCATTAAAGATTTGGCAGGCGGCGGCTACACCTTC. This translates into CAIKDLAGGGYTF.

This chain connects TRBV2 to TRBJ2-7, with 11 bases aligning to TRBD2. This CDR3 contains 14 residues. The germline gives CDR1 SNHLY, CDR2 FYNNEI. V lost 4 bases, J lost 5 bases, and 4 bases stayed unmatched. CDR3 sequence (DNA): TGTGCCAGCAGTGCGGCTAGCGGGAGGCACGAGCAGTACTTC. It encodes CASSAASGRHEQYF.